Each of the 20 T cell receptor beta chains below was sequenced from the same sample in a study of blood T cell repertoires in COVID-19. Clones were read by immunoSEQ multiplex PCR, and TCRdb kept only the in-frame ones, dropping some. The sample has 95,000 to 100,000 clones; less than 90% are singletons. Sequencing was carried out using peripheral blood. These receptor sequences come from a man at least 80 years old with acute or convalescent COVID-19.

The chain carries TRBV5-1 and TRBJ1-2, with D possibly TRBD1 on 6 matching bases. V was clipped by 2 bases and J by 6 bases, with 17 bases between them. The CDR3 has 15 residues. The germline gives CDR1 SGHRS, CDR2 YFSETQ. CDR3 sequence: CASSLVQGLLDGYTF. DNA of the CDR3: TGCGCCAGCAGCTTAGTACAGGGCCTGCTCGATGGCTACACCTTC. The full variable domain, rest sourced from reference TRBV5-1 and TRBJ1-2, is KAGVTQTPRYLIKTRGQQVTLSCSPISGHRSVSWYQQTPGQGLQFLFEYFSETQRNKGNFPGRFSGRQFSNSRSEMNVSTLELGDSALYLCASSLVQGLLDGYTFGSGTRLTVV.

This clone has only one observation. J is TRBJ1-3 and V is TRBV30; unclear D gene. V was shortened by 3 bases and J by 0 bases, with 12 bases between the two germline ends. The CDR3 has 15 residues. In germline, CDR1 is GTSNPN, CDR2 SVGIG (reference sequence). The CDR3 is CAWSKLRHSGNTIYF. CDR3 bases: TGTGCCTGGAGCAAGCTGAGGCACTCTGGAAACACCATATATTTT.

The chain joins TRBV6-6 to TRBJ1-5; 8 bases agree with TRBD1. Per germline, CDR1 MNHNY and CDR2 SVGAGI (reference sequence). This CDR3 is built from 13 residues. V lost 6 bases and J lost 7; bases outside the gene matches: 5. The CDR3 here is CASSQGAGQPQHF. DNA for the CDR3: TGTGCCAGCAGCCAGGGGGCTGGGCAGCCCCAGCATTTT.

The J gene is TRBJ1-4, the V gene TRBV7-9, with D tentatively TRBD1 (6 bases). The germline V gene encodes CDR1 SEHNR and CDR2 FQNEAQ (reference sequence). This CDR3 has 13 residues. Trimming removed 5 bases at V and 14 bases at J, with 18 bases between. The chain's CDR3 is CASSAEQGGTLFF. The CDR3 DNA sequence: TGTGCCAGCAGCGCTGAACAGGGAGGGACCCTGTTTTTT.

The chain has TRBV7-8 and TRBJ2-7, with a possible D match to TRBD2 (6 bases). The CDR3 has 15 residues. Trimming took off 6 bases at V and 0 bases at J, with 15 bases between the two ends. The germline gives CDR1 SGHVS, CDR2 FQNEAQ. The CDR3 nucleotides read TGTGCCAGCAGTAGGCAGCCGGGACTCTCCTACGAGCAGTACTTC. Its protein product is CASSRQPGLSYEQYF. Full variable domain (remainder filled in from reference TRBV7-8 and TRBJ2-7): GAGVSQSPRYKVAKRGQDVALRCDPISGHVSLFWYQQALGQGPEFLTYFQNEAQLDKSGLPSDRFFAERPEGSVSTLKIQRTQQEDSAVYLCASSRQPGLSYEQYFGPGTRLTVT.

The chain joins TRBV6-2 or TRBV6-3 to TRBJ2-5; possibly TRBD1 for D (5 bases). The CDR3 is 12 residues long. Per germline, CDR1 MNHEY and CDR2 SVGEGT. Between the trimmed V and J ends, which lost 2 bases and 5 bases, there was a span of 6 bases. The CDR3 loop is CASSYRQETQYF. CDR3 nucleotide sequence: TGTGCCAGCAGTTACCGACAGGAGACCCAGTACTTC.

This clone was recorded once. The chain employs TRBV28 and TRBJ1-5; no definite D call. Trimming took 3 bases from V and 1 from J, leaving 10 bases between them. The germline CDR1 and CDR2 sequences are MDHEN and SYDVKM. This CDR3 contains 15 residues. CDR3 amino acids: CASSFGPVSNQPQHF. The CDR3 DNA reads TGTGCCAGCAGTTTTGGGCCAGTAAGCAATCAGCCCCAGCATTTT. Full variable domain (rest looked up from reference TRBV28 and TRBJ1-5): DVKVTQSSRYLVKRTGEKVFLECVQDMDHENMFWYRQDPGLGLRLIYFSYDVKMKEKGDIPEGYSVSREKKERFSLILESASTNQTSMYLCASSFGPVSNQPQHFGDGTRLSIL.

This clone was counted once. The chain links TRBV2 to TRBJ2-3; TRBD2 matches at 11 bases. The germline gives CDR1 SNHLY, CDR2 FYNNEI. The V and J ends lost 5 bases and 0 bases, in that order; junction bases with no gene match: 7. The CDR3 extends over 17 amino acids. The CDR3 DNA reads TGTGCCAGCAGTCCTTACCGACTAGCGGGAAGCACAGATACGCAGTATTTT. Protein product: CASSPYRLAGSTDTQYF.

This rearrangement joins TRBV19 to TRBJ1-2, with 7 bases lining up with TRBD1. The CDR3 length is 16 residues. The germline V gene encodes CDR1 LNHDA and CDR2 SQIVND (reference sequence). The junction had 13 bases not matched to a gene; V was cut back by 4 bases and J by 5 bases. CDR3 nucleotides: TGTGCCAGTAGTAACTACGACAGGGACCGAAAATATGGCTACACCTTC. Its protein product is CASSNYDRDRKYGYTF. Full variable domain (outside the CDR3, taken from reference TRBV19 and TRBJ1-2): DGGITQSPKYLFRKEGQNVTLSCEQNLNHDAMYWYRQDPGQGLRLIYYSQIVNDFQKGDIAEGYSVSREKKESFPLTVTSAQKNPTAFYLCASSNYDRDRKYGYTFGSGTRLTVV.

The rearrangement uses TRBV10-2 and TRBJ2-2; no clear D gene. Germline CDR1 is WSHSY and CDR2 is SAAADI. The CDR3 has 14 amino acids. V lost 3 bases and J lost 3, with 8 bases in between. CDR3: CASSDYRDTGELFF. The CDR3 nucleotides are TGCGCCAGCAGTGATTATCGGGACACCGGGGAGCTGTTTTTT.

V and J are TRBV29-1 and TRBJ2-5, with TRBD2 identical over 7 bases. Per the germline V gene, CDR1 is SQVTM and CDR2 is ANQGSEA. The CDR3 is 13 amino acids. The V gene end was trimmed by 7 bases and the J gene end by 2 bases; junction bases not matched to a gene: 7. CDR3 in DNA: TGCAGCGGCAGCGGGACGGTACAAGAGACCCAGTACTTC. It codes for CSGSGTVQETQYF.

The V gene is TRBV9, the J gene TRBJ2-3; TRBD1 matches at 10 bases. Per germline, CDR1 SGDLS and CDR2 YYNGEE. The CDR3 is 17 residues long. V dropped 1 base and J dropped 4; count of bases not matched to a gene: 9. CDR3 in DNA: TGTGCCAGCAGCGTAAGAGTGGGGACAGGGGTGTCAGATACGCAGTATTTT. This translates into CASSVRVGTGVSDTQYF.

V gene TRBV28 combines with J gene TRBJ1-5, with D unclear. The V gene's germline CDR1 is MDHEN and CDR2 SYDVKM. This CDR3 has 14 amino acids. V gave up 5 bases and J gave up 7 bases, with 15 bases separating them. The CDR3 reads CASSPRPVVQPQHF. Written as DNA, the CDR3 is TGTGCCAGCAGTCCGCGCCCCGTTGTCCAGCCCCAGCATTTT.

The J gene is TRBJ2-7, the V gene TRBV5-4; 9 bases fit TRBD1. The germline gives CDR1 SGHNT, CDR2 YYREEE (reference sequence). CDR3 length: 15 residues. V shed 5 bases, J shed 2 bases, and the junction held 8 bases outside the gene matches. The CDR3 DNA sequence: TGTGCCAGCAGAACCGGGACAGGGAACCCCTACGAGCAGTACTTC. It is translated as CASRTGTGNPYEQYF. Supplemented by reference TRBV5-4 and TRBJ2-7, the full variable domain reads ETGVTQSPTHLIKTRGQQVTLRCSSQSGHNTVSWYQQALGQGPQFIFQYYREEENGRGNFPPRFSGLQFPNYSSELNVNALELDDSALYLCASRTGTGNPYEQYFGPGTRLTVT.

The rearrangement uses TRBV9 and TRBJ2-3; perhaps TRBD1 as D (6 bases). This CDR3 has 15 residues. The V end was cut by 4 bases, the J end by 4 bases, with 16 bases between. Looked up from germline, CDR1 is SGDLS and CDR2 is YYNGEE. The CDR3 protein is CASSQDRTRADTQYF. For the CDR3, the DNA is TGTGCCAGCAGCCAAGACAGGACCAGGGCAGATACGCAGTATTTT.

This clone has more than one count but fewer than ten. The V gene is TRBV7-2, the J gene TRBJ2-1; 9 bases match TRBD1. The CDR3 covers 14 residues. CDR1 is SGHTA and CDR2 is FQGNSA in the germline V gene. V lost 5 bases to trimming and J lost 9 bases; unmatched junction nucleotides: 8. CDR3 protein: CASSTTQGAVEQFF. Here the CDR3 DNA reads TGTGCCAGCAGCACGACACAGGGGGCTGTTGAGCAGTTCTTC.

The chain couples TRBV24-1 to TRBJ1-1, with TRBD1 matching over 12 bases. Germline values: CDR1 KGHDR, CDR2 SFDVKD. J was trimmed by 5 bases and V by 4 bases; bases with no gene match: 10. CDR3 size: 17 residues. The CDR3 here is CATSDNPGQGARTEAFF. In nucleotides, the CDR3 is TGTGCCACCAGTGACAACCCGGGACAGGGGGCGAGAACTGAAGCTTTCTTT.

The chain employs TRBV5-1 and TRBJ2-3; perhaps TRBD1 as D (6 bases). The CDR3 spans 16 residues. CDR1 and CDR2 (germline): SGHRS, YFSETQ. Trimming removed 0 bases from V and 6 bases from J, with 17 bases in between. The DNA of the CDR3 is TGCGCCAGCAGCTTGGGGGGGCGAGGGTCTGTGGATACGCAGTATTTT. Translated: CASSLGGRGSVDTQYF.

Worth noting for this clone: Mismatch with germline at one junction end may stem from a read error. This chain joins TRBV6-1 and TRBJ1-5; D ambiguous. Germline CDR1 MNHNS, CDR2 SASEGT. The CDR3 totals 13 residues. CDR3 protein: CASSESDNHPQHF. CDR3 DNA sequence: TGTGCCAGCAGTGAATCAGATAATCACCCCCAGCATTTT.

This clone was observed a single time. The rearrangement uses TRBV9 and TRBJ1-2, with 7 bases matching TRBD1. Per germline, CDR1 SGDLS and CDR2 YYNGEE. The V gene end was trimmed by 4 bases and the J gene end by 6 bases; junction bases not matched to a gene: 6. The CDR3 is 13 amino acids. The CDR3 reads CASSSQQGNGYTF. The CDR3 DNA sequence: TGTGCCAGCAGCTCTCAACAGGGGAATGGCTACACCTTC.